These 28 T cell receptor beta chains were sequenced from one sample in a study of cytomegalovirus exposure and HLA in healthy donors. PCR used 60 Vbeta primers and 13 Jbeta primers. Profiling relied on immunoSEQ multiplex PCR, and the TCRdb table lists in-frame clones only, not all of them. The sample has some 120,000 clones; 73% are singletons. Material for sequencing was PBMCs. The receptors stem from a man aged 55-75 years in good health and CMV-seropositive.

The chain has TRBV6-5 and TRBJ2-7, with D possibly TRBD2 on 5 matching bases. CDR1 MNHEY and CDR2 SVGAGI come from the germline V gene. V lost 0 bases and J 5 bases, leaving 8 bases between the germline ends. The CDR3 runs 13 residues. The CDR3 DNA sequence: TGTGCCAGCAGTTACTCGAACGGGGACGAGCAGTACTTC. Its translation is CASSYSNGDEQYF.

The chain combines TRBV28 with TRBJ2-7; 7 bases fit TRBD1. Germline lookup yields CDR1 MDHEN and CDR2 SYDVKM. Trimming at V came to 6 bases and at J to 2 bases, leaving 10 bases not matched to a gene. There are 15 residues in the CDR3. For the CDR3, the DNA is TGTGCCAGCAGCTCCAGGGGGACAAGGGCCTACGAGCAGTACTTC. Protein: CASSSRGTRAYEQYF.

Only a few counts were recorded for this clone. The chain uses TRBV6-5 and TRBJ1-6; D gene ambiguous. Germline V lookup: CDR1 MNHEY, CDR2 SVGAGI. With 6 bases removed from V and 8 bases from J, the gap between germline ends came to 8 bases. The CDR3 covers 12 residues. CDR3 region: CASSPRYSPLHF. The CDR3 bases are TGTGCCAGCAGCCCCAGATATTCACCCCTCCACTTT.

The chain employs TRBV5-1 and TRBJ2-7, with 12 bases lining up with TRBD2. Germline V gene sequence: CDR1 SGHRS, CDR2 YFSETQ. Losses at the gene ends were 1 base for V and 3 bases for J; bases not matched to a gene: 11. This CDR3 is built from 18 residues. For the CDR3, the DNA is TGCGCCAGCAGCTTGACTAGCGGGGGGCCCCACACCCACTACGAGCAGTACTTC. Translating gives CASSLTSGGPHTHYEQYF.

This rearrangement joins TRBV2 to TRBJ1-4; TRBD1 matches at 10 bases. CDR3 length: 15 residues. Per germline, CDR1 SNHLY and CDR2 FYNNEI. V trimming: 8 bases; J trimming: 10 bases; junction bases outside the gene matches: 13. CDR3 in amino acids: CASLHWTTGGVKLFF. The CDR3 nucleotides are TGTGCCAGCCTACATTGGACGACAGGGGGCGTAAAACTGTTTTTT. Full variable domain (rest looked up from reference TRBV2 and TRBJ1-4): EPEVTQTPSHQVTQMGQEVILRCVPISNHLYFYWYRQILGQKVEFLVSFYNNEISEKSEIFDDQFSVERPDGSNFTLKIRSTKLEDSAMYFCASLHWTTGGVKLFFGSGTQLSVL.

The rearrangement uses TRBV11-3 and TRBJ2-3; perhaps TRBD2 as D (6 bases). The V gene lost 5 bases and the J gene lost 0 bases, with 18 bases spanning the gap. Germline assignment: CDR1 SGHNT and CDR2 YENEEA. The CDR3 is 17 residues long. The CDR3 region is CASSPSGDGASTDTQYF. The DNA of the CDR3 is TGTGCCAGCAGCCCCTCGGGGGACGGCGCTAGCACAGATACGCAGTATTTT. Full variable domain (outside the CDR3, taken from reference TRBV11-3 and TRBJ2-3): EAGVVQSPRYKIIEKKQPVAFWCNPISGHNTLYWYLQNLGQGPELLIRYENEEAVDDSQLPKDRFSAERLKGVDSTLKIQPAELGDSAVYLCASSPSGDGASTDTQYFGPGTRLTVL.

The chain recombines TRBV19 with TRBJ2-2, with 12 bases aligning to TRBD2. Germline-derived CDR1 and CDR2 are LNHDA and SQIVND (reference sequence). The CDR3 runs 16 residues. J was trimmed by 4 bases and V by 7 bases; bases with no gene match: 7. CDR3 loop: CASKRLAGDITGELFF. CDR3 nucleotides: TGTGCCAGTAAGCGACTAGCGGGGGATATCACCGGGGAGCTGTTTTTT.

The J gene is TRBJ2-7, the V gene TRBV5-1; 8 bases are a match to TRBD2. Germline V gene data show CDR1 as SGHRS and CDR2 as YFSETQ. The CDR3 is 15 amino acids. With 0 bases clipped from V and 3 bases from J, the junction kept 5 bases outside the gene matches. The CDR3 here is CASSLDASGYYEQYF. CDR3 in DNA: TGCGCCAGCAGCTTGGATGCTAGCGGGTACTACGAGCAGTACTTC.

The CDR3 DNA sequence: TGCGCCAGCAGTGAGTCGCGGGGGACAGGGGCCACAGATACGCAGTATTTT. It yields the protein CASSESRGTGATDTQYF. The V gene is TRBV10-1, the J gene TRBJ2-3; 10 bases match TRBD1. The CDR3 is 17 residues long. After removal of 0 bases from V and 2 bases from J, the junction contained 5 bases not matched to a gene. Germline V lookup: CDR1 WNHNN, CDR2 SYGVQD (reference sequence).

V gene TRBV10-3 combines with J gene TRBJ2-5; D remains unclear. V was trimmed by 2 bases and J by 4 bases, leaving 8 bases between them. Germline V gene data show CDR1 as ENHRY and CDR2 as SYGVKD. The CDR3 sequence is 13 residues long. DNA for the CDR3: TGTGCCATCAGTGAGAGACTTGGAGAGACCCAGTACTTC. Protein: CAISERLGETQYF.

V usage is TRBV6-5 and J usage is TRBJ2-3; a possible D gene is TRBD1 (5 bases). The V and J ends lost 7 bases and 0 bases respectively, with 14 bases between them. The germline gives CDR1 MNHEY, CDR2 SVGAGI. This CDR3 has 15 residues. In DNA, the CDR3 is TGTGCCAGCAACTTACAGGATTCTAGCACAGATACGCAGTATTTT. Its protein product is CASNLQDSSTDTQYF.

This clone was recorded only once. CDR3 nucleotides: TGCGCCAGCAGCTTGGGGGGGGATCCACGGGAGGGCATTCAGTACTTC. It is translated as CASSLGGDPREGIQYF. The chain uses TRBV5-1 and TRBJ2-4; 8 bases map to TRBD2. Germline-derived CDR1 and CDR2 are SGHRS and YFSETQ. V gave up 0 bases and J gave up 9 bases; unmatched junction bases: 11. The CDR3 covers 16 residues.

The chain is built from TRBV5-1 and TRBJ1-4; perhaps TRBD1 as D (5 bases). The CDR3 length is 14 residues. Germline CDR1 and CDR2: SGHRS and YFSETQ. The ends were cut back, 2 bases at V and 5 bases at J, with 10 bases in the middle. The CDR3 sequence is CASSLGGVNEKLFF. Here the CDR3 DNA reads TGCGCCAGCAGCTTAGGAGGGGTGAATGAAAAACTGTTTTTT.

The chain combines TRBV2 with TRBJ2-5, with 10 bases matching TRBD2. The V gene's germline CDR1 is SNHLY and CDR2 FYNNEI. This CDR3 region has 15 residues. J lost 3 bases, V lost 4 bases, and 5 bases had no gene match. CDR3 DNA sequence: TGTGCCAGCAGTGGGACTAGCGGAATGGAAGAGACCCAGTACTTC. Protein sequence: CASSGTSGMEETQYF.

V and J are TRBV5-4 and TRBJ2-3; 10 bases align to TRBD2. V was clipped by 3 bases and J by 3 bases; unmatched bases: 1. The CDR3 runs to 14 residues. Germline V gives CDR1 SGHNT, CDR2 YYREEE (reference sequence). CDR3 region: CASSYSGGTDTQYF. The DNA for the CDR3 is TGTGCCAGCAGCTATAGCGGGGGGACAGATACGCAGTATTTT.

The chain employs TRBV28 and TRBJ2-5; D possibly corresponds to TRBD2 (6 bases). Germline assignment: CDR1 MDHEN and CDR2 SYDVKM. The CDR3 contains 14 residues. V was cut by 7 bases and J by 7 bases, with 19 bases left in between. The CDR3 sequence: CASTIAGPVGTQYF. In DNA, the CDR3 is TGTGCCAGCACCATCGCGGGGCCCGTGGGGACCCAGTACTTC.

The chain couples TRBV5-1 to TRBJ1-2, with 7 bases matching TRBD1. The trim removed 0 bases at V and 3 bases at J, leaving 5 bases unmatched. This CDR3 is built from 15 residues. Germline CDR1 SGHRS, CDR2 YFSETQ. The CDR3 coding sequence is TGCGCCAGCAGCTTGGGAAGGGGGACAGACTATGGCTACACCTTC. Translating it yields CASSLGRGTDYGYTF.

The V call is TRBV5-1, the J call TRBJ2-1; D gene ambiguous. Trimming took off 4 bases at V and 7 bases at J, with 12 bases between the two ends. Germline CDR1 is SGHRS and CDR2 is YFSETQ. The CDR3 loop spans 13 amino acids. CDR3 protein: CASSLPGWNEQFF. The DNA of the CDR3 is TGCGCCAGCAGCCTTCCCGGGTGGAATGAGCAGTTCTTC.

The chain has TRBV9 and TRBJ2-7, with 9 bases identical to TRBD2. Germline-derived CDR1 and CDR2 are SGDLS and YYNGEE. V gave up 4 bases and J gave up 3 bases; unmatched junction bases: 2. The CDR3 loop spans 13 amino acids. The CDR3 sequence is CASSKRGDYEQYF. The CDR3 nucleotides read TGTGCCAGCAGCAAGCGGGGGGACTACGAGCAGTACTTC.

The chain recombines TRBV10-3 with TRBJ1-5, with 7 bases fitting TRBD1. The CDR3 is 15 residues long. V lost 1 base, J lost 8 bases, and 8 bases stayed unmatched. Germline-derived CDR1 and CDR2 are ENHRY and SYGVKD. The CDR3 coding sequence is TGTGCCATCAGTGAGTTCGACAGGGTTGAAAAGCCCCAGCATTTT. Translation gives CAISEFDRVEKPQHF.

This clone was observed a few times. This sequence joins TRBV2 and TRBJ1-3; no clear D gene. V shed 6 bases and J shed 3 bases, with 3 bases lying between them. This CDR3 region has 11 residues. CDR1 and CDR2 from the germline V gene are SNHLY and FYNNEI. The CDR3 sequence: CASRLGNTIYF. CDR3 coding DNA: TGTGCCAGCAGACTTGGAAACACCATATATTTT.

This clone was counted between two and nine times. CDR3 sequence: CASNWGDSPLHF. The CDR3 DNA follows: TGTGCCAGCAATTGGGGGGATTCACCCCTCCACTTT. The J gene is TRBJ1-6, the V gene TRBV2, with D perhaps matching TRBD1 (5 bases). The CDR3 spans 12 residues. Per germline, CDR1 SNHLY and CDR2 FYNNEI. Trimming shortened V by 7 bases and J by 8 bases, and 9 bases separated the two germline ends.

V is TRBV5-1 and J is TRBJ1-6; perhaps TRBD1 as D (6 bases). The CDR3 runs 16 residues. CDR1 is SGHRS and CDR2 is YFSETQ in the germline V gene. Trimming took 3 bases from V and 3 from J, leaving 13 bases between them. CDR3 DNA: TGCGCCAGCAGCTCCGGAGGGGGGGGCTATAATTCACCCCTCCACTTT. It encodes CASSSGGGGYNSPLHF.

Comment on this clone: One end of the junction does not line up with germline, which may come from a read error. The V gene is TRBV6-1, the J gene TRBJ1-2; D might be TRBD1 (5 bases). The V gene's germline CDR1 is MNHNS and CDR2 SASEGT. This CDR3 is 14 amino acids long. The CDR3 nucleotides read TGTGCCAGCAGTGAATCCGGGGGAAGGTATGGCTACCCCTTC. Its protein is CASSESGGRYGYPF.

The chain uses TRBV30 and TRBJ2-3, with a weak D call TRBD2 (7 bases). The V gene lost 2 bases and the J gene lost 2 bases, with 14 bases spanning the gap. Per the germline V gene, CDR1 is GTSNPN and CDR2 is SVGIG (reference sequence). This CDR3 is built from 15 residues. The chain's CDR3 is CAWSPRGANTDTQYF. The CDR3 nucleotides read TGTGCCTGGAGTCCACGGGGGGCGAACACAGATACGCAGTATTTT.

This chain joins TRBV5-1 and TRBJ2-2, with unresolved D. The V end was cut by 2 bases, the J end by 4 bases, with 12 bases between. The CDR3 contains 15 residues. Germline assignment: CDR1 SGHRS and CDR2 YFSETQ. The CDR3 sequence: CASSLPSGSTGELFF. DNA of the CDR3: TGCGCCAGCAGCTTACCCTCAGGTTCCACCGGGGAGCTGTTTTTT.

The rearrangement uses TRBV5-1 and TRBJ2-3, with D perhaps matching TRBD2 (7 bases). Germline CDR1 is SGHRS and CDR2 is YFSETQ. CDR3 size: 15 residues. The germline V and J ends were trimmed by 0 bases and 4 bases, with 12 bases remaining between them. The CDR3 nucleotides read TGCGCCAGCAGCTTGGAGGGGGGGCAGGCAGATACGCAGTATTTT. Translated: CASSLEGGQADTQYF. Using reference TRBV5-1 and TRBJ2-3 for the parts outside the CDR3, the full variable domain is KAGVTQTPRYLIKTRGQQVTLSCSPISGHRSVSWYQQTPGQGLQFLFEYFSETQRNKGNFPGRFSGRQFSNSRSEMNVSTLELGDSALYLCASSLEGGQADTQYFGPGTRLTVL.

The chain links TRBV11-2 to TRBJ2-7; TRBD1 might be the D (6 bases). Between the trimmed V and J ends, which lost 3 bases and 5 bases, there was a span of 17 bases. The CDR3 sequence is 15 residues long. Germline values: CDR1 SGHAT, CDR2 FQNNGV. CDR3 DNA sequence: TGTGCCAGCAGCTTCCTAGTCGGGACAAGCCACGAGCAGTACTTC. Protein: CASSFLVGTSHEQYF.